The 5 T cell receptor beta chains below were found in one sample sequenced in a study of T cell repertoires in cytomegalovirus infection. Each CDR3 protein gets one entry after TCRdb re-called the reads with MiXCR. The table includes about 180,000 distinct CDR3 sequences, under 15% detected once. Sample: PBMCs. The receptors stem from a human donor in good health (CMV status not recorded). Some clones in this sample may be carry-over from other donors' samples.

The chain carries TRBV20-1 and TRBJ1-1; D gene uncertain. Germline assignment: CDR1 DFQATT and CDR2 SNEGSKA (reference sequence). The V end was cut by 4 bases, the J end by 7 bases, with 7 bases between. The CDR3 is 10 amino acids. The CDR3 is CSAMRVEAFF. The CDR3 DNA is TGCAGTGCTATGAGAGTTGAAGCTTTCTTT.

This clonotype has more than one count but fewer than ten. The chain uses TRBV5-4 and TRBJ2-3; D uncertain. Germline lookup yields CDR1 SGHNT and CDR2 YYREEE (reference sequence). V lost 0 bases, J lost 7 bases, and 9 bases lay in between. The CDR3 loop spans 13 amino acids. The CDR3 reads CASSLARSYTQYF. The CDR3 coding sequence is TGTGCCAGCAGCTTGGCCAGGAGTTATACGCAGTATTTT.

V and J are TRBV6-1 and TRBJ2-7; perhaps TRBD1 as D (6 bases). The CDR3 length is 15 residues. Per germline, CDR1 MNHNS and CDR2 SASEGT. Trimming removed 4 bases at V and 0 bases at J, with 13 bases between. CDR3 sequence reads: CASSVGTHLSYEQYF. CDR3 in DNA: TGTGCCAGCAGTGTAGGGACACACCTCTCCTACGAGCAGTACTTC.

This chain uses TRBV2 with TRBJ2-7; 8 bases match TRBD1. CDR1 is SNHLY, CDR2 FYNNEI, per germline. This CDR3 contains 14 residues. J gave up 0 bases and V 8 bases, and 6 bases lay outside the gene matches. The chain's CDR3 is CASCYRGSSYEQYF. The CDR3 region has the DNA TGTGCCAGCTGTTACAGGGGGAGCTCCTACGAGCAGTACTTC.

This clonotype came up a few times. The chain employs TRBV11-2 and TRBJ1-3; D unclear. Germline CDR1 is SGHAT and CDR2 is FQNNGV. V was shortened by 6 bases and J by 3 bases, with 18 bases between the two germline ends. The CDR3 has 16 amino acids. CDR3 in amino acids: CASSLVSRRYGNTIYF. The CDR3 bases are TGTGCCAGCAGTCTCGTCAGCCGCCGATATGGAAACACCATATATTTT.